This T cell receptor (beta chain) is from a study of blood T cell repertoires in COVID-19 (dated by TCRdb to between 2020 and 2021). With regard to the full study: Collaborator samples came from the United States, Italy and Spain and covered acute and convalescent phases of COVID-19. The prospective study material was composed of cDNA or gDNA derived from T cells, B-cell-depleted T cells, or PBMCs. Deeply sampled blood TCRbeta repertoires from subjects exposed to, actively infected with, or recovered from COVID-19 were included in the dataset. The repertoires were released in a freely available public database intended as a resource for research on the immune response to SARS-CoV-2. The samples were drawn from the first 160 participants of the ongoing ImmuneRACE study and from 1,254 subjects provided by 6 global collaborators. A de-identified subject ID, COVID-19 status, age in years and sex were almost always included in the sample metadata. Where HLA class I and class II types were available, the types were taken from metadata supplied by the sample provider, not from assay-based typing. Summary of the overall study and its limitations: The amount of clinical and demographic metadata varied by source and participant and was provided uncurated.

Whole blood was collected in K2EDTA tubes by collaborating institutions according to the institutions' own protocols. For TCRbeta analysis, collaborators shipped samples as frozen whole blood, isolated PBMCs, or DNA extracted from either of those sample types. Comment on this clone: The antigen this receptor binds is unknown. No base quality values were provided; no much bigger clone lies one nucleotide off.

The immunoSEQ Assay, a bias-controlled multiplex PCR, was used to amplify TCRbeta CDR3 regions from genomic DNA. The paper's data handling went like this. The number of nucleated cells in each sample was estimated from the amplification of reference gene primers within the assay. Sequence reads were collapsed and filtered to measure the absolute abundance of every unique TCRbeta CDR3 rearrangement. For each sample, productive Simpson clonality was calculated as the square root of Simpson's diversity index across productive rearrangements. The immuneACCESS repertoire file appears here via TCRdb, limited to in-frame rearrangements. These files lack a portion of the clones; in checked studies, under half of the deficit traces to unresolved V genes, and the cause of the others is not known. V, J and clone size are those of that table, while D and trimming were read from the DNA. The sample includes approximately 110,000 clones, with 70% to 80% observed a single time. Around a fifth of the sample rests with the top ten.

Material: peripheral blood. This receptor was taken from a man between 65 and 79 years old with active or convalescent COVID-19.

The nucleotide sequence is TGTGCCAGCCGGACAGGGCGTGTAGCGACTGAAGCTTTCTTT. It translates as CASRTGRVATEAFF. The sequence joins TRBV19 to TRBJ1-1, and 8 junction bases match TRBD1. The germline V gene (reference sequence) yields LNHDA for CDR1 and SQIVND for CDR2. The CDR3, from cysteine to phenylalanine, totals 14 residues. Only the CDR3 portion is preserved as DNA: 42 bases, with reading frame beginning at the first base. V ends up 9 bases short and J 5 bases short, with an unmatched junction base count of 11.